This T cell receptor (beta chain) was found in a study of CD8 T cells in Susac syndrome. Included as multiple sclerosis controls were treatment-naive patients who had stable or active relapsing-remitting disease. Germline V gives CDR1 SGHVS, CDR2 FQNEAQ. V was shortened by 5 bases and J by 3 bases, with 14 bases between the two germline ends. The CDR3 has 14 amino acids. An amount of RNA that ranged from roughly 0.5 to 1 ug was reverse transcribed with random hexamers. TCRdb passed the immunoSEQ multiplex PCR reads through MiXCR, listing each CDR3 protein once. This table has over 150,000 distinct CDR3 sequences, about 93% appearing once.

The sequence was obtained from a human donor with multiple sclerosis. The sequencing sample was made of CD4+ T cells from PBMCs. The J gene is TRBJ2-7, the V gene TRBV7-8; D ambiguous. The CDR3: CASSAGGSLYEQYF. CDR3 DNA: TGTGCCAGCAGCGCTGGTGGCTCCCTCTACGAGCAGTACTTC.